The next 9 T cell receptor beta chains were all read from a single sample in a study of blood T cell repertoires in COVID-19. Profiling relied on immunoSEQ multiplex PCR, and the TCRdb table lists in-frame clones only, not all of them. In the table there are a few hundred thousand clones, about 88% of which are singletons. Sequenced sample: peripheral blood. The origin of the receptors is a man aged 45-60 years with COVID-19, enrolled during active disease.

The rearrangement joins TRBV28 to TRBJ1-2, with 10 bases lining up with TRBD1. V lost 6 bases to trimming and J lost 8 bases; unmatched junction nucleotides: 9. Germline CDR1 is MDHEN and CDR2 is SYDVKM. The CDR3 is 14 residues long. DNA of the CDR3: TGTGCCAGCAGAACGGGACAGGGGTTGAGGGGCTACACCTTC. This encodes CASRTGQGLRGYTF.

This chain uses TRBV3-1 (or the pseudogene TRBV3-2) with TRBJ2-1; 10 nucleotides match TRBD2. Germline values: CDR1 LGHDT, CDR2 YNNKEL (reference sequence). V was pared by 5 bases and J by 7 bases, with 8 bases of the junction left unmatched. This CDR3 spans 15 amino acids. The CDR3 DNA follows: TGTGCCAGCAGCAAGCGGGAGGGCCCGGGTAATGAGCAGTTCTTC. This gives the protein CASSKREGPGNEQFF.

The CDR3 DNA reads as TGTGCCAGCAAGTGGGGTGGAGGGCATTCGAGCTCCTATAATTCACCCCTCCACTTT. This gives the protein CASKWGGGHSSSYNSPLHF. J is TRBJ1-6 and V is TRBV2, with unresolved D. This CDR3 spans 19 amino acids. V gave up 7 bases and J gave up 0 bases, with 22 bases separating them. Germline lookup yields CDR1 SNHLY and CDR2 FYNNEI. Complete variable domain (other parts from reference TRBV2 and TRBJ1-6): EPEVTQTPSHQVTQMGQEVILRCVPISNHLYFYWYRQILGQKVEFLVSFYNNEISEKSEIFDDQFSVERPDGSNFTLKIRSTKLEDSAMYFCASKWGGGHSSSYNSPLHFGNGTRLTVT.

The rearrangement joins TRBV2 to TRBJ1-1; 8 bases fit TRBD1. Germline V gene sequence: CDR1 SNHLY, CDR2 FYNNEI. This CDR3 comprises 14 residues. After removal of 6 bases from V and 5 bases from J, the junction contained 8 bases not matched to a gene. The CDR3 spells CASRNQGAWTEAFF. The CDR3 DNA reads TGTGCCAGCAGGAACCAGGGGGCTTGGACTGAAGCTTTCTTT.

The CDR3 here is CASSLSSGGVEQFF. DNA of the CDR3: TGTGCCAGCAGTTTATCTTCCGGGGGGGTTGAGCAGTTCTTC. The V and J genes are TRBV27 and TRBJ2-1, with 8 positions matching TRBD2. The CDR3 is 14 amino acids. CDR1 is MNHEY, CDR2 SMNVEV, per germline (reference sequence). V dropped 0 bases and J dropped 9; count of bases not matched to a gene: 4.

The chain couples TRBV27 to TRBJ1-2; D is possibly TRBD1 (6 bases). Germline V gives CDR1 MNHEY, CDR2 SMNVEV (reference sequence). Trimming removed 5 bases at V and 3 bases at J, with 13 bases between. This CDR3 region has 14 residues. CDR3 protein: CASSTLRGDYGYTF. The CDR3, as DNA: TGTGCCAGCAGTACCCTCAGGGGTGACTATGGCTACACCTTC.

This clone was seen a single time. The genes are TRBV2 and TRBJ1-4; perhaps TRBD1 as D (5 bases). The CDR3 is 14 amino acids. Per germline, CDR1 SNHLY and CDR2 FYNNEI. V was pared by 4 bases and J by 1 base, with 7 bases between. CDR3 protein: CASSAGGTNEKLFF. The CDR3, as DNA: TGTGCCAGCAGTGCGGGGGGAACTAATGAAAAACTGTTTTTT. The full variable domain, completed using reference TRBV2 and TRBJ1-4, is EPEVTQTPSHQVTQMGQEVILRCVPISNHLYFYWYRQILGQKVEFLVSFYNNEISEKSEIFDDQFSVERPDGSNFTLKIRSTKLEDSAMYFCASSAGGTNEKLFFGSGTQLSVL.

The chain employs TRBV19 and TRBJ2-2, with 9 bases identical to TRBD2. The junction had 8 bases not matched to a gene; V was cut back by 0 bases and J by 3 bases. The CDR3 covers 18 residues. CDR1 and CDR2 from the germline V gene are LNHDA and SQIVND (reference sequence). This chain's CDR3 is CASSIDLSLAGHTGELFF. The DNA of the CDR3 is TGTGCCAGTAGTATAGACCTCTCACTAGCGGGCCACACCGGGGAGCTGTTTTTT.

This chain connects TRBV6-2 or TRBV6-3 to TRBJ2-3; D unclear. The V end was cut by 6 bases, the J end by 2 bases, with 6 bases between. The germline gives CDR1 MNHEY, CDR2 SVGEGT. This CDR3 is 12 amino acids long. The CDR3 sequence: CASSDTTDTQYF. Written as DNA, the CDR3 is TGTGCCAGCAGCGACACCACAGATACGCAGTATTTT.